A single sample is the source of the 18 T cell receptor beta chains below, sequenced in a study of regulatory T cells in long-lasting Graves disease. Through Arm-PCR of CDR3 regions and iRepertoire HTBI primers, TCR beta libraries were built. Using its own MiXCR run on the multiplex PCR reads, TCRdb lists one record per CDR3 protein. This table holds 450,000 or so distinct CDR3 sequences, 20% to 25% found once. As to time point: persistent/refractory GD, antithyroid drugs over 5 years with positive TRAb. From PBMCs, RNA was extracted and then used to make the TCR library. The specimen comprised peripheral blood mononuclear cells (PBMCs), sampled when the disease was refractory, from a patient treated with antithyroid drugs. The receptors were sampled from a female donor with Graves disease.

This chain uses TRBV5-1 with TRBJ2-5; 10 positions match TRBD1. The J call could be wrong; TRBJ2-1 is a better fit for the DNA end. The CDR3 runs 15 residues. Per the germline V gene, CDR1 is SGHRS and CDR2 is YFSETQ. The chain's CDR3 is CASSFGTGDYNEQFF. CDR3 sequence (DNA): TGCGCCAGCAGCTTTGGGACAGGGGACTACAATGAGCAGTTCTTC.

This chain connects TRBV2 to TRBJ1-1; D ambiguous. Germline V gives CDR1 SNHLY, CDR2 FYNNEI. CDR3 size: 13 residues. V lost 7 bases, J lost 3 bases, and 12 bases lay in between. The DNA of the CDR3 is TGTGCCAGCATCCCTCGGAGAGACACTGAAGCTTTCTTT. It yields the protein CASIPRRDTEAFF.

The CDR3 region has the DNA TGTGCCAGCAGTTACCTTCAGGGGCTACCAATTAACAATCAGCCCCAGCATTTT. This sequence encodes CASSYLQGLPINNQPQHF. The chain employs TRBV6-5 and TRBJ1-5, with D tentatively TRBD1 (6 bases). Germline CDR1 MNHEY, CDR2 SVGAGI. Deletions cut 2 bases from V and 3 bases from J, with 20 bases between. The CDR3 is made up of 18 amino acids.

V is TRBV12-3 or TRBV12-4 and J is TRBJ2-3; D is uncertain. V shed 7 bases and J shed 2 bases, with 10 bases lying between them. The CDR3 totals 13 residues. This CDR3 reads CASTRRLTDTQYF. For the CDR3, the DNA is TGTGCCAGCACCCGTCGGCTCACAGATACGCAGTATTTT.

This clonotype was observed many times. The rearrangement links TRBV29-1 to TRBJ2-7; 8 bases align to TRBD2. In germline, CDR1 is SQVTM, CDR2 ANQGSEA. The CDR3 spans 13 residues. Trimming at V came to 7 bases and at J to 3 bases, leaving 8 bases not matched to a gene. DNA for the CDR3: TGCAGCGCTCACGGGGGGGTAAGCTACGAGCAGTACTTC. Its translation: CSAHGGVSYEQYF.

This clonotype has a handful of counts. The chain employs TRBV7-9 and TRBJ1-6, with a possible D match to TRBD1 (5 bases). The V end was cut by 1 base, the J end by 0 bases, with 7 bases between. The germline V gene encodes CDR1 SEHNR and CDR2 FQNEAQ (reference sequence). This CDR3 is 16 amino acids long. The DNA for the CDR3 is TGTGCCAGCAGCTTAGGACAGAGCTCCTATAATTCACCCCTCCACTTT. As protein: CASSLGQSSYNSPLHF.

V gene TRBV19 combines with J gene TRBJ2-1; D may be TRBD1 (7 bases). The CDR3 has 12 amino acids. In germline, CDR1 is LNHDA, CDR2 SQIVND (reference sequence). Trimming removed 5 bases at V and 8 bases at J, with 10 bases between. The CDR3 DNA sequence: TGTGCCAGTAGTCAGGGGGGCGATGAGCAGTTCTTC. It specifies CASSQGGDEQFF.

This clonotype came up many times. The chain has TRBV27 and TRBJ2-7, with D perhaps assigned TRBD1 or TRBD2 (6 bases each). Germline loops: CDR1 MNHEY, CDR2 SMNVEV (reference sequence). The CDR3 is 14 amino acids. V lost 7 bases to trimming and J lost 3 bases, with 16 bases between them. CDR3 DNA: TGTGCCAGCAAGGGAGGACAGTACGTCTACGAGCAGTACTTC. It translates to CASKGGQYVYEQYF.

The chain recombines TRBV4-3 with TRBJ1-1; D unresolved. Trimming cost V 0 bases and J 0 bases, with 11 bases left between them. This CDR3 is 16 amino acids long. Germline-derived CDR1 and CDR2 are LGHNA and YSLEER. The CDR3 reads CASSQDPPTMNTEAFF. CDR3 DNA sequence: TGCGCCAGCAGCCAAGATCCCCCGACCATGAACACTGAAGCTTTCTTT.

This clonotype was picked up many times. The rearrangement links TRBV29-1 to TRBJ2-7; TRBD2 might be the D (5 bases). V dropped 5 bases and J dropped 2 bases, with 13 bases sitting between them. CDR1 and CDR2 from the germline V gene are SQVTM and ANQGSEA. The length of the CDR3 is 13 residues. In DNA, the CDR3 is TGCAGCGTTAACGGACGGGGAACCTACGAGCAGTACTTC. It encodes CSVNGRGTYEQYF.

This rearrangement joins TRBV19 to TRBJ1-1; possibly TRBD1 for D (5 bases). This CDR3 has 13 residues. From germline, CDR1 is LNHDA and CDR2 SQIVND (reference sequence). The germline V and J ends were trimmed by 4 bases and 4 bases, with 10 bases remaining between them. CDR3 sequence (DNA): TGTGCCAGTAGTAGGGGGTCCAGCACTGAAGCTTTCTTT. It is translated as CASSRGSSTEAFF.

The V gene is TRBV19, the J gene TRBJ1-1, with D uncertain. The CDR3 loop spans 15 amino acids. The V and J ends lost 3 bases and 0 bases respectively, with 11 bases between them. CDR1 LNHDA and CDR2 SQIVND come from the germline V gene (reference sequence). The CDR3 coding sequence is TGTGCCAGTAGTATCAGTAGTTCCATGAACACTGAAGCTTTCTTT. It encodes CASSISSSMNTEAFF. The variable domain in full, completed from reference TRBV19 and TRBJ1-1, reads DGGITQSPKYLFRKEGQNVTLSCEQNLNHDAMYWYRQDPGQGLRLIYYSQIVNDFQKGDIAEGYSVSREKKESFPLTVTSAQKNPTAFYLCASSISSSMNTEAFFGQGTRLTVV.

The chain joins TRBV25-1 to TRBJ1-2, with D unresolved. CDR3 length: 12 amino acids. V gave up 9 bases and J gave up 1 base, with 9 bases separating them. CDR1 and CDR2 from the germline V gene are MGHDK and SYGVNS. CDR3 in amino acids: CASLKINYGYTF. CDR3 nucleotide sequence: TGTGCCAGTCTTAAGATTAACTATGGCTACACCTTC.

The J gene is TRBJ2-7, the V gene TRBV20-1, with 7 bases fitting TRBD2. This CDR3 has 14 amino acids. Germline lookup yields CDR1 DFQATT and CDR2 SNEGSKA (reference sequence). V lost 3 bases and J lost 5; bases outside the gene matches: 10. DNA for the CDR3: TGCAGTGCTAGCCCTGCAGCGGGGAGGAACGAGCAGTACTTC. It encodes CSASPAAGRNEQYF.

This clonotype was counted at least ten times. The J gene is TRBJ1-3, the V gene TRBV12-3 or TRBV12-4; D is undetermined. The CDR3 is 14 amino acids. Trimming removed 3 bases at V and 0 bases at J, with 6 bases between. CDR3 bases: TGTGCCAGCAGTTTTCTAAGCTCTGGAAACACCATATATTTT. It yields the protein CASSFLSSGNTIYF.

J is TRBJ2-2 and V is TRBV24-1, with D uncertain. V was shortened by 0 bases and J by 5 bases, with 6 bases between the two germline ends. From germline, CDR1 is KGHDR and CDR2 SFDVKD. This CDR3 spans 14 amino acids. The CDR3 sequence is CATSDLVGTGELFF. The CDR3 nucleotides are TGTGCCACCAGTGATTTGGTTGGGACCGGGGAGCTGTTTTTT.

The chain is built from TRBV12-3 or TRBV12-4 and TRBJ2-5; D remains ambiguous. V was pared by 6 bases and J by 0 bases, with 26 bases between. The CDR3 contains 19 residues. CDR3 sequence: CASSQWGGGLLGDQETQYF. CDR3 nucleotides: TGTGCCAGCAGCCAATGGGGTGGTGGCCTCTTGGGTGACCAAGAGACCCAGTACTTC.

This clonotype was recorded many times. This chain uses TRBV2 with TRBJ1-5; a possible D gene is TRBD1 (5 bases). The CDR3 is made up of 13 amino acids. V lost 2 bases to trimming and J lost 7 bases, with 9 bases between them. From germline, CDR1 is SNHLY and CDR2 FYNNEI. This chain's CDR3 is CASSEWGGQPQHF. The CDR3 region has the DNA TGTGCCAGCAGTGAATGGGGCGGGCAGCCCCAGCATTTT.